The rows below give T cell receptor beta chains drawn from one sample of a study of T-cell reconstitution after alpha-beta-depleted transplantation in children. Each CDR3 protein gets one entry after TCRdb re-called the PCR reads with MiXCR. The table includes approximately 630,000 distinct CDR3 sequences, 10% to 15% detected once. The source was PBMCs, collected before TCRalphabeta/CD19-depleted stem cell transplant. The receptor set was obtained from a girl between 2 and 10 years old with congenital amegakaryocytic thrombocytopenia, due to receive a stem cell transplant. Both conserved end residues are part of each CDR3. Fields, in order: V gene, J gene, D gene, clone size, CDR3 protein, CDR3 DNA. D genes are given only for firm matches. Clone size is not always given. Where it is, it says once, few, many or a class for expanded clones.

TRBV29-1	TRBJ2-2	-	many	CSVDRHDTGELFF	TGCAGCGTTGACAGACATGACACCGGGGAGCTGTTTTTT
TRBV20-1	TRBJ1-2	-	-	CSATGDGYTF	TGCAGTGCTACAGGGGATGGCTACACCTTC
TRBV5-1	TRBJ2-5	TRBD1	many	CASSLKGEQGETQYF	TGCGCCAGCAGCTTAAAAGGCGAACAGGGGGAGACCCAGTACTTC
TRBV20-1	TRBJ2-2	TRBD2	few	CSAPSGLSRTGELFF	TGCAGTGCACCTAGCGGACTCAGTAGAACCGGGGAGCTGTTTTTT
TRBV5-1	TRBJ2-7	TRBD2	few	CASSPWLAGGHEQYF	TGCGCCAGCAGCCCCTGGTTAGCGGGAGGTCACGAGCAGTACTTC
TRBV20-1	TRBJ2-2	-	many	CSARASEIETGELFF	TGCAGTGCTAGAGCTAGCGAAATAGAAACCGGGGAGCTGTTTTTT
TRBV10-3	TRBJ2-7	-	many	CAISESLGYEQYF	TGTGCCATCAGTGAGTCCCTTGGTTACGAGCAGTACTTC
TRBV5-4	TRBJ1-1	-	many	CASSTRETMNTEAFF	TGTGCCAGCAGCACAAGGGAGACAATGAACACTGAAGCTTTCTTT
TRBV12-3/TRBV12-4	TRBJ2-4	-	-	CASSSGPLAKNIQYF	TGTGCCAGCAGTTCAGGGCCTCTAGCCAAAAACATTCAGTACTTC
TRBV20-1	TRBJ2-3	-	few	CSASADSPGDTQYF	TGCAGTGCTAGTGCTGACTCACCCGGGGATACGCAGTATTTT
TRBV5-1	TRBJ2-1	TRBD2	-	CASSGDYQVDEQFF	TGCGCCAGCAGCGGGGACTACCAGGTCGATGAGCAGTTCTTC
TRBV5-6	TRBJ2-1	-	-	CASSLRYFWDMGYNEQFF	TGTGCCAGCAGCTTGAGATATTTTTGGGACATGGGCTACAATGAGCAGTTCTTC
TRBV11-2	TRBJ2-5	TRBD2	once	CASSDGLAGLETQYF	TGTGCCAGCAGCGACGGACTAGCGGGACTAGAGACCCAGTACTTC
TRBV10-3	TRBJ2-7	-	many	CAIRSSAGRYEQYF	TGTGCCATCAGGTCCTCTGCAGGGCGCTACGAGCAGTACTTC
TRBV12-5	TRBJ2-1	TRBD2	-	CASAIPGLAGFEQFF	TGTGCTAGTGCAATACCGGGACTAGCGGGATTTGAGCAGTTCTTC
TRBV9	TRBJ2-1	-	many	CASSATESSYNEQFF	TGTGCCAGCAGCGCAACAGAGAGCTCCTACAATGAGCAGTTCTTC
TRBV12-3/TRBV12-4	TRBJ2-3	-	many	CASSSEGTHTDTQYF	TGTGCCAGCAGTTCTGAAGGGACACACACAGATACGCAGTATTTT
TRBV5-1	TRBJ1-4	-	many	CASSDGTATNEKLFF	TGCGCCAGCAGCGACGGGACTGCAACTAATGAAAAACTGTTTTTT
TRBV4-1	TRBJ2-1	TRBD2	-	CASSHPSGRPLQRFSEQFF	TGCGCCAGCAGCCATCCTAGCGGGAGGCCCCTTCAACGTTTCAGTGAGCAGTTCTTC
TRBV12-3/TRBV12-4	TRBJ2-3	TRBD2	many	CASSLLAMGTDTQYF	TGTGCCAGCAGCCTACTAGCGATGGGCACAGATACGCAGTATTTT
TRBV7-9	TRBJ2-1	TRBD2	few	CASSLEEGTSVDNEQFF	TGTGCCAGCAGCTTAGAGGAGGGGACTAGCGTAGACAATGAGCAGTTCTTC
TRBV20-1	TRBJ1-5	TRBD1	-	CSAKGQGVGQPQHF	TGCAGTGCTAAGGGACAGGGGGTAGGGCAGCCCCAGCATTTT
TRBV20-1	TRBJ2-7	-	many	CSASWRGRWQYF	TGCAGTGCTAGTTGGCGAGGTCGATGGCAGTACTTC
TRBV5-1	TRBJ2-1	-	-	CASSSPPAGTADNEQFF	TGCGCCAGCAGCTCACCCCCAGCGGGCACCGCTGACAATGAGCAGTTCTTC
TRBV20-1	TRBJ2-1	TRBD2	many	CSLTSGTSGYNEQFF	TGCAGCCTTACTTCCGGGACTAGCGGGTACAATGAGCAGTTCTTC
TRBV5-1	TRBJ2-2	-	few	CASSRLSGQEGGTGELFF	TGCGCCAGCAGCAGACTTAGCGGCCAAGAAGGCGGCACCGGGGAGCTGTTTTTT
TRBV12-3/TRBV12-4	TRBJ1-2	TRBD1	many	CASSFADRPNYGYTF	TGTGCCAGCAGTTTTGCGGACAGGCCCAACTATGGCTACACCTTC
TRBV27	TRBJ2-1	TRBD2	many	CASSFLVAGGHNEQFF	TGTGCCAGCAGTTTTCTAGTAGCGGGAGGCCACAATGAGCAGTTCTTC
TRBV27	TRBJ2-3	TRBD2	few	CASSSQFRGLAETIATDTQYF	TGTGCCAGCAGTTCACAATTTAGGGGACTAGCGGAAACAATTGCCACAGATACGCAGTATTTT
TRBV30	TRBJ1-1	-	few	CAWSGGTRAFF	TGTGCCTGGAGTGGCGGGACTCGGGCTTTCTTT
TRBV7-9	TRBJ2-5	-	few	CASSLYTALQETQYF	TGTGCCAGCAGCTTGTATACGGCACTCCAAGAGACCCAGTACTTC
TRBV4-2	TRBJ2-7	TRBD1	many	CASSQDRDRASYEQYF	TGTGCCAGCAGCCAAGACCGAGACAGGGCATCATACGAGCAGTACTTC
TRBV5-1	TRBJ2-7	TRBD1	few	CASSLTDRLTYEQYF	TGCGCCAGCAGCTTGACGGACAGGCTCACCTACGAGCAGTACTTC